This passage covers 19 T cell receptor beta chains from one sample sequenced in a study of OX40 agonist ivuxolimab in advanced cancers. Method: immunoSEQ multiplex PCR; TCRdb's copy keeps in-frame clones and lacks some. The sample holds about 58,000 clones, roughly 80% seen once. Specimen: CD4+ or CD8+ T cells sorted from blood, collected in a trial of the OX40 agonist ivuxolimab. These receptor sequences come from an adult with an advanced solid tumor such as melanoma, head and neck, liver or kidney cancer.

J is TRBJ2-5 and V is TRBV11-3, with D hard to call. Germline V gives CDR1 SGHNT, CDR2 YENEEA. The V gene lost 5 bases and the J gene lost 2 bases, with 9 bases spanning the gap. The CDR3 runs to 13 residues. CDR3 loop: CASSHRQQETQYF. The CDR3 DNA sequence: TGTGCCAGCAGCCACCGACAACAAGAGACCCAGTACTTC. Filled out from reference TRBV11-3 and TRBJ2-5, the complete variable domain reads EAGVVQSPRYKIIEKKQPVAFWCNPISGHNTLYWYLQNLGQGPELLIRYENEEAVDDSQLPKDRFSAERLKGVDSTLKIQPAELGDSAVYLCASSHRQQETQYFGPGTRLLVL.

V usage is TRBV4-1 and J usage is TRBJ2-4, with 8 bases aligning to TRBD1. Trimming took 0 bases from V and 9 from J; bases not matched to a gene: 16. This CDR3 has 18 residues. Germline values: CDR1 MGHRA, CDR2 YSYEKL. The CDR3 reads CASSQDSGQGDGDSIQYF. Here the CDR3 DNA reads TGCGCCAGCAGCCAAGATAGTGGACAGGGAGATGGGGATAGCATTCAGTACTTC.

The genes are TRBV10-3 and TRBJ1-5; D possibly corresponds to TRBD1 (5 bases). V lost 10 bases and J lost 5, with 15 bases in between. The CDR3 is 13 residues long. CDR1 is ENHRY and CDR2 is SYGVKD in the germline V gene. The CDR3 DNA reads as TGTGCCAACACGCCGGGGCGGGATCAGCCCCAGCATTTT. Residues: CANTPGRDQPQHF.

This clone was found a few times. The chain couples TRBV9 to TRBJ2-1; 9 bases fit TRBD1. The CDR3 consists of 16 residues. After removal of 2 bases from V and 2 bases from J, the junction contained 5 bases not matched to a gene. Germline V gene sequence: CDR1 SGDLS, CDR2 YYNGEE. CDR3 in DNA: TGTGCCAGCAGCGTCACAGGGGGCTCCGCCTACAATGAGCAGTTCTTC. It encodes CASSVTGGSAYNEQFF.

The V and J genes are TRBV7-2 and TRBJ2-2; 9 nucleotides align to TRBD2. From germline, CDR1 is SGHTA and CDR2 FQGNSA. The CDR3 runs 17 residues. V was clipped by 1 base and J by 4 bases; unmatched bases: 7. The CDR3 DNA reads TGTGCCAGCAGCTTAGAGGCCGCGGGGGGGCCCACCGGGGAGCTGTTTTTT. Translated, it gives CASSLEAAGGPTGELFF.

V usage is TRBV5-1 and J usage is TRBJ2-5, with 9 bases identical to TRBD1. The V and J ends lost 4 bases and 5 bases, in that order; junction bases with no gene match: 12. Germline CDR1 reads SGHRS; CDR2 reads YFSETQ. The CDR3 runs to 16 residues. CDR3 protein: CASSLGGQGLVETQYF. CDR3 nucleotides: TGCGCCAGCAGCCTAGGCGGACAGGGGCTTGTTGAGACCCAGTACTTC.

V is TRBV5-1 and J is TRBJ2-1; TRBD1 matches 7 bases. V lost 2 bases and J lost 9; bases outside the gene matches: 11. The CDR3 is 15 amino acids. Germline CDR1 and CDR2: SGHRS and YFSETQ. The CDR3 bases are TGCGCCAGCAGCTTAGTTACAGGGGCCATGGGTGAGCAGTTCTTC. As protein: CASSLVTGAMGEQFF.

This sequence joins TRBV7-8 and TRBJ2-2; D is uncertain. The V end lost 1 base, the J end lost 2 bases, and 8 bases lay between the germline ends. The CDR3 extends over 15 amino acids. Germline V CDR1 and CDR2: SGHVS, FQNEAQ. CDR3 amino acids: CASSLVTANTGELFF. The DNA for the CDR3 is TGTGCCAGCAGCTTAGTGACGGCAAACACCGGGGAGCTGTTTTTT. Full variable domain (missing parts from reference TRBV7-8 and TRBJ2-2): GAGVSQSPRYKVAKRGQDVALRCDPISGHVSLFWYQQALGQGPEFLTYFQNEAQLDKSGLPSDRFFAERPEGSVSTLKIQRTQQEDSAVYLCASSLVTANTGELFFGEGSRLTVL.

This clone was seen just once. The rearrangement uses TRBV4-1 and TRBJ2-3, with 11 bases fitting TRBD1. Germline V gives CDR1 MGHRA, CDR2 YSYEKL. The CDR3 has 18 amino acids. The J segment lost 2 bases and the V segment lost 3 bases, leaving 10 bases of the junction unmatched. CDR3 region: CASSHAFLGQGATDTQYF. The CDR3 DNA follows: TGCGCCAGCAGCCACGCGTTCCTAGGACAGGGGGCCACAGATACGCAGTATTTT.

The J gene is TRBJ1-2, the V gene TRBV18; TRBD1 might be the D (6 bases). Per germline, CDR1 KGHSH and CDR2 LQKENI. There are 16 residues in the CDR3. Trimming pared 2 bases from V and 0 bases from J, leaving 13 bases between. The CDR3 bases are TGTGCCAGCTCACCAAACCGACAGGCTGCTAACTATGGCTACACCTTC. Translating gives CASSPNRQAANYGYTF. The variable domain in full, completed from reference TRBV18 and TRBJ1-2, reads NAGVMQNPRHLVRRRGQEARLRCSPMKGHSHVYWYRQLPEEGLKFMVYLQKENIIDESGMPKERFSAEFPKEGPSILRIQQVVRGDSAAYFCASSPNRQAANYGYTFGSGTRLTVV.

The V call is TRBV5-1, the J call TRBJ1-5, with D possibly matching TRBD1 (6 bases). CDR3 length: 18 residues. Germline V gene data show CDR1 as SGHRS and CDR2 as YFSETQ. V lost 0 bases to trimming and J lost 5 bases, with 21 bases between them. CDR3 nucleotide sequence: TGCGCCAGCAGCTTGGACGACAGGCCACTTCACACCGATCAGCCCCAGCATTTT. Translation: CASSLDDRPLHTDQPQHF.

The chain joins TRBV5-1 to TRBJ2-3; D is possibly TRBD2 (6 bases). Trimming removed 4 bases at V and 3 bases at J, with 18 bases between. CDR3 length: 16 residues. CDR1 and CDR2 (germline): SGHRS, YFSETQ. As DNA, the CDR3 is TGCGCCAGCAGCGGGGGGTTCGAGGGCTGGACAGATACGCAGTATTTT. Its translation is CASSGGFEGWTDTQYF.

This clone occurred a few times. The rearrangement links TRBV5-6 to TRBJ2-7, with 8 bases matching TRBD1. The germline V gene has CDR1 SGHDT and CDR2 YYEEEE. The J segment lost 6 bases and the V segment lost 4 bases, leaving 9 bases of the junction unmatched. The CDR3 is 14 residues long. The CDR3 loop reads CASSVPGQAPEQYF. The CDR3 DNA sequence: TGTGCCAGCAGCGTTCCGGGACAGGCCCCCGAGCAGTACTTC. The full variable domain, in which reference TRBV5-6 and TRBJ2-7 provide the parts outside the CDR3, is DAGVTQSPTHLIKTRGQQVTLRCSPKSGHDTVSWYQQALGQGPQFIFQYYEEEERQRGNFPDRFSGHQFPNYSSELNVNALLLGDSALYLCASSVPGQAPEQYFGPGTRLTVT.

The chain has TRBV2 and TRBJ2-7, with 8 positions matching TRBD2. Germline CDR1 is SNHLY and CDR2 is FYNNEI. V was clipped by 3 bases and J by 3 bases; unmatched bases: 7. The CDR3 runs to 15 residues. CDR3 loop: CASSEAPGLVYEQYF. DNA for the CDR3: TGTGCCAGCAGTGAGGCCCCGGGACTAGTCTACGAGCAGTACTTC.

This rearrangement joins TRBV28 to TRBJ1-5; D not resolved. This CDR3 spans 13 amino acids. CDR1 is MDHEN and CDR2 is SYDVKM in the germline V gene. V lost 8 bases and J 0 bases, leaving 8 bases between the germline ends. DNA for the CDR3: TGTGCCAGCCGGACGGGTAGCAATCAGCCCCAGCATTTT. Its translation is CASRTGSNQPQHF.

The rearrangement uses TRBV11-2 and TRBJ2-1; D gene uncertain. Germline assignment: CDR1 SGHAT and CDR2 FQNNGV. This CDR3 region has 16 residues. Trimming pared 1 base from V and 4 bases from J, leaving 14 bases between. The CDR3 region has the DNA TGTGCCAGCAGCTTAGCTCACACTGGACCATACAATGAGCAGTTCTTC. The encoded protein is CASSLAHTGPYNEQFF.

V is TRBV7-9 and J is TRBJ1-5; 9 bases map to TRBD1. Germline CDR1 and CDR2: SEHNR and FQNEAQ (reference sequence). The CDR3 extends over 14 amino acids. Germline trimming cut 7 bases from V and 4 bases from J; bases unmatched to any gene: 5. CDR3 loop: CASNSGTGNQPQHF. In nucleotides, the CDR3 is TGTGCCAGCAATTCCGGGACAGGGAATCAGCCCCAGCATTTT.

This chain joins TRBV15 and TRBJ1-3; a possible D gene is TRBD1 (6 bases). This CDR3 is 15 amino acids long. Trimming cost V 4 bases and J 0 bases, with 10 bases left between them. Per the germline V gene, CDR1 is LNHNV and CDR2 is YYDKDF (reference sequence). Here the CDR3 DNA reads TGTGCCACCAGCAACAGGGCAAGCTCTGGAAACACCATATATTTT. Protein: CATSNRASSGNTIYF.

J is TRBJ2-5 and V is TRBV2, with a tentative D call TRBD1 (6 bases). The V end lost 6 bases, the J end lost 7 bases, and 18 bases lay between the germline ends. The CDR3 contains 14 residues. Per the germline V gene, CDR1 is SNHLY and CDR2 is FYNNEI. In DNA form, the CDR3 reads TGTGCCAGCAGCCCCGGACAGTCATTCGGGACCCAGTACTTC. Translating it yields CASSPGQSFGTQYF.